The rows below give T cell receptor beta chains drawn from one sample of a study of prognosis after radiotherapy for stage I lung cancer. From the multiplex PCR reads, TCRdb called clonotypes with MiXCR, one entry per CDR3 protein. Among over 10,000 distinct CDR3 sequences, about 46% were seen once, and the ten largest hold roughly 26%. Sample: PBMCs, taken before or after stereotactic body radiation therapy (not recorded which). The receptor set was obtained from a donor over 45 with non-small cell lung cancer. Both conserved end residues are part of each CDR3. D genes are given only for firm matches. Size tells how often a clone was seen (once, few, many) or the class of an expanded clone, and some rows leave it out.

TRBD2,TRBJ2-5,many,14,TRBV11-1,CASSLGGSQETQYF,TGTGCCAGCAGCTTAGGCGGGAGCCAAGAGACCCAGTACTTC
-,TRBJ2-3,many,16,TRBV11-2,CASSSSGGLRTDTQYF,TGTGCCAGCAGCTCCTCCGGGGGGCTGCGCACAGATACGCAGTATTTT
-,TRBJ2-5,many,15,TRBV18,CASSPRAGTQETQYF,TGTGCCAGCTCACCACGGGCAGGCACCCAAGAGACCCAGTACTTC
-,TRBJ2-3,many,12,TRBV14,CASSLSGDTQYF,TGTGCCAGCAGCCTCAGCGGGGATACGCAGTATTTT
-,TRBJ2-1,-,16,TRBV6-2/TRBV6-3,CASSELGRTTNNEQFF,TGTGCCAGCAGTGAATTAGGGAGGACCACAAACAATGAGCAGTTCTTC
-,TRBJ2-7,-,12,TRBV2,CASPGRPYEQYF,TGTGCCAGCCCAGGGCGCCCCTACGAGCAGTACTTC
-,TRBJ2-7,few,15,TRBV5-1,CASSLSQGLIGEQYF,TGCGCCAGCAGCTTGTCCCAGGGTTTGATAGGCGAGCAGTACTTC
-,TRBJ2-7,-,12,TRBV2,CASGGQSYEQYF,TGTGCCAGCGGCGGACAATCCTACGAGCAGTACTTC
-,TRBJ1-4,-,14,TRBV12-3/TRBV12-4,CASSFRQFNEKLFF,TGTGCCAGCAGTTTTCGGCAATTTAATGAAAAACTGTTTTTT
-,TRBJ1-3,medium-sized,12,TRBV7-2,CCQGRPGNTIYF,TGCTGTCAGGGGCGCCCCGGAAACACCATATATTTT
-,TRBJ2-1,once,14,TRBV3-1,CASSQEGQGYEQFF,TGTGCCAGCAGCCAAGAAGGCCAGGGCTATGAGCAGTTCTTC